The clone carrying this T cell receptor (beta chain) occurred a few times. Germline values: CDR1 SGHNT, CDR2 YENEEA. V dropped 0 bases and J dropped 10 bases, with 10 bases sitting between them. This CDR3 spans 13 amino acids. This entry comes from a study of response to subunit inactivated influenza vaccine. Using its own MiXCR run on the RT-PCR reads, TCRdb lists one record per CDR3 protein. The data contain 500,000 to 700,000 distinct CDR3 sequences, 20% to 25% of them singletons. This sample also appeared in a second study, on T cells expressing NK-cell markers. That study adds: Production of TCR beta cDNA relied on 5'RACE template switching with UMIs.

The clonotype was recovered from a man over 45 who received an inactivated influenza vaccine. The sequencing used CD4+ T cells sorted from PBMCs, collected 12 days after vaccination. The chain employs TRBV11-3 and TRBJ2-1; TRBD2 might be the D (5 bases). The CDR3 bases are TGTGCCAGCAGCTTAGACCCACTAGGGGAGCAGTTCTTC. It encodes CASSLDPLGEQFF.